These 8 T cell receptor beta chains originate from one sample sequenced in a study of T cells in Graves' hyperthyroidism and ophthalmopathy. From RNA transcripts, TCR beta CDR3 regions were amplified. HTBI primers drove first-round RT-PCR of the TCR CDR3. TCRdb independently ran MiXCR on the multiplex PCR reads; one entry per CDR3 protein. This sample yields 400,000 to 500,000 distinct CDR3 sequences, of which approximately 14% are seen a single time; around 13% belongs to the top ten. The sequenced material came from blood. The receptors stem from a young man with Graves' ophthalmopathy.

Many counts were recorded for this clonotype. J is TRBJ2-5 and V is TRBV20-1, with TRBD2 identical over 12 bases. This CDR3 is 15 amino acids long. With 3 bases clipped from V and 5 bases from J, the junction kept 7 bases outside the gene matches. Germline CDR1 and CDR2: DFQATT and SNEGSKA (reference sequence). CDR3 nucleotides: TGCAGTGCTAGTCTAGCGGGAGGGTTAGGGGAGACCCAGTACTTC. This gives the protein CSASLAGGLGETQYF.

The sample holds many counts of this clonotype. The chain couples TRBV14 to TRBJ2-7, with D uncertain. The ends were cut back, 4 bases at V and 3 bases at J, with 7 bases in the middle. This CDR3 comprises 12 residues. The V gene's germline CDR1 is SGHDN and CDR2 FVKESK. The CDR3 bases are TGTGCCAGCAGCCGACATCTCTACGAGCAGTACTTC. It translates to CASSRHLYEQYF.

There are many counts of this clonotype. The DNA of the CDR3 is TGTGCCACCAGTGACTCGGGACGCCAAGAGACCCAGTACTTC. This codes for CATSDSGRQETQYF. This chain connects TRBV24-1 to TRBJ2-5, with D perhaps assigned TRBD1 or TRBD2 (5 bases each). The CDR3 extends over 14 amino acids. The V end lost 4 bases, the J end lost 1 base, and 9 bases lay between the germline ends. The germline V gene encodes CDR1 KGHDR and CDR2 SFDVKD.

There are many counts of this clonotype. The rearrangement uses TRBV12-3 or TRBV12-4 and TRBJ2-1; 8 nucleotides align to TRBD2. This CDR3 comprises 12 residues. The J segment lost 10 bases and the V segment lost 3 bases, leaving 2 bases of the junction unmatched. CDR3 nucleotide sequence: TGTGCCAGCAGTTTTTCGGGAGGGGAGCAGTTCTTC. This translates into CASSFSGGEQFF.

This clonotype was recorded many times. The rearrangement uses TRBV5-5 and TRBJ2-5; TRBD1 might be the D (6 bases). Germline V lookup: CDR1 SGHKS, CDR2 YYEKEE (reference sequence). The CDR3 loop spans 14 amino acids. V was clipped by 4 bases and J by 1 base, with 11 bases between them. CDR3 region: CASSARDTQETQYF. The DNA of the CDR3 is TGTGCCAGCAGCGCCCGGGACACCCAAGAGACCCAGTACTTC.

As concerns this clonotype: A much larger clonotype is one base distant, so this may be a read error. In DNA, the CDR3 is TGCGCCAGCAGCGAAGGGTATGTACAGAGCAATCAGCCCCAGCATTTT. Amino acid sequence: CASSEGYVQSNQPQHF. The chain employs TRBV11-2 and TRBJ1-5; no clear D. The CDR3 length is 16 residues. The V gene's germline CDR1 is SGHAT and CDR2 FQNNGV.

This clonotype showed up many times. The V call is TRBV20-1, the J call TRBJ1-2, with 7 bases lining up with TRBD1. J gave up 12 bases and V 3 bases, and 10 bases lay outside the gene matches. This CDR3 contains 12 residues. Germline V lookup: CDR1 DFQATT, CDR2 SNEGSKA (reference sequence). The CDR3 here is CSASRGTDRHTF. The CDR3 bases are TGCAGTGCTAGTCGGGGGACAGATAGACACACCTTC.

This clonotype appeared many times. DNA for the CDR3: TGTGCCAGCAGCTTAGGGCAGAATTTCGACAATGAGCAGTTCTTC. Translated: CASSLGQNFDNEQFF. The chain joins TRBV7-3 to TRBJ2-1, with unresolved D. The CDR3 loop spans 15 amino acids. Germline V lookup: CDR1 SGHTA, CDR2 FQGTGA. Trimming removed 2 bases at V and 5 bases at J, with 13 bases between.